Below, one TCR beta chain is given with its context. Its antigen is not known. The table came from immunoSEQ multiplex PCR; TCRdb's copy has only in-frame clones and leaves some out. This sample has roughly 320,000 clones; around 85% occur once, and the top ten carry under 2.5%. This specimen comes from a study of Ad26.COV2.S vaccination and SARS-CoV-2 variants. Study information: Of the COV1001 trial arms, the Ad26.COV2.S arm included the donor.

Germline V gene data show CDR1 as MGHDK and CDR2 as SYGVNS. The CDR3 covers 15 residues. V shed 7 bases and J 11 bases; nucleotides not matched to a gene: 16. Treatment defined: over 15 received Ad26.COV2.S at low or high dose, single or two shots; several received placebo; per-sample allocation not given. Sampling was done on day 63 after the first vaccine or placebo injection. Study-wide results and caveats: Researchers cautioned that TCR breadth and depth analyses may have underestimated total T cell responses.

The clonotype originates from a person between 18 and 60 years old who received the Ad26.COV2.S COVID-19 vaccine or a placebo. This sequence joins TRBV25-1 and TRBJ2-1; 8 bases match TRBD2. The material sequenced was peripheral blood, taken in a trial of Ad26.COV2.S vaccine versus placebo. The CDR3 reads CASTYRGGSDTKQFF. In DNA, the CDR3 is TGTGCCAGCACATATCGGGGGGGTTCAGATACTAAGCAGTTCTTC.